The T cell receptor beta chain described here comes from a study of cytomegalovirus exposure and HLA in healthy donors. Broader study findings: Later, an analysis found that common viral pathogens appeared to be linked with several of the most significant clusters.

This clone was detected only a few times. Its specificity is not known. PCR amplification relied on 60 Vbeta primers (plus 13 Jbeta primers). Clones were read by immunoSEQ multiplex PCR, and TCRdb kept only the in-frame ones, dropping some. The table includes 55,000 to 70,000 clones, roughly 80% detected once. This receptor was identified in a male donor in good health and CMV-seropositive. The sample comprised PBMCs.

The CDR3 bases are TGTGCCAGCAGCCCCGGGGGGGTGAACACTGAAGCTTTCTTT. It encodes CASSPGGVNTEAFF. V and J are TRBV9 and TRBJ1-1; D possibly corresponds to TRBD1 (5 bases). The germline gives CDR1 SGDLS, CDR2 YYNGEE. Trimming took 4 bases from V and 0 from J, leaving 10 bases between them. The CDR3 is made up of 14 amino acids.